This is a list of T cell receptor beta chains from one sample in a study of prognosis after radiotherapy for stage I lung cancer. MiXCR, run by TCRdb on the multiplex PCR reads, gives a single entry per CDR3 protein. Among 50,000 to 75,000 distinct CDR3 sequences listed, around 27% were seen once. The material was PBMCs, obtained before or after stereotactic body radiation therapy (not recorded which). All receptors derive from a donor of 50 years or more with non-small cell lung cancer. CDR3s include the opening cysteine and the closing phenylalanine or tryptophan. Each record gives: clone size, V gene, D gene, J gene, CDR3 protein, CDR3 DNA. The D gene is left open where the match is weak. Size values are once, few and many counts, or a class for expanded clones, and some rows have none.

>many|TRBV7-2|-|TRBJ2-2
CASSQLGVMMKGDTGELFF
TGTGCCAGCAGCCAGTTAGGGGTTATGATGAAAGGGGACACCGGGGAGCTGTTTTTT
>many|TRBV5-1|-|TRBJ2-1
CASSLSADEQFF
TGCGCCAGCAGCTTGTCTGCGGATGAGCAGTTCTTC
>many|TRBV7-3|-|TRBJ2-6
CASGQGGANVLTF
TGTGCCAGCGGCCAGGGTGGGGCCAACGTCCTGACTTTC
>many|TRBV5-8|TRBD1|TRBJ2-5
CASSLVGGGETQYF
TGTGCCAGCAGCTTGGTAGGGGGCGGCGAGACCCAGTACTTC
>many|TRBV6-1|-|TRBJ1-1
CASRITRGGTEAFF
TGTGCCAGCAGAATAACCAGGGGTGGCACTGAAGCTTTCTTT
>many|TRBV9|TRBD1|TRBJ2-2
CASSTRQGAGGELFF
TGTGCCAGCAGCACCCGACAGGGGGCGGGCGGGGAGCTGTTTTTT
>many|TRBV6-2/TRBV6-3|-|TRBJ2-3
CASRLHSLADTQYF
TGTGCCAGCAGGCTACACTCTTTGGCAGATACGCAGTATTTT
>many|TRBV20-1|-|TRBJ2-7
CSARVLGQTDSYEQYF
TGCAGTGCTAGAGTCCTCGGACAGACTGACTCCTACGAGCAGTACTTC
>many|TRBV4-1|TRBD1|TRBJ2-1
CASSLGTGEVEQFF
TGCGCCAGCAGCCTCGGGACAGGGGAGGTTGAGCAGTTCTTC
>-|TRBV7-2|TRBD1|TRBJ2-7
CASRQPVDLDRVSYEQYF
TGTGCCAGCAGACAGCCGGTTGACCTGGACAGGGTCTCCTACGAGCAGTACTTC
>-|TRBV7-9|TRBD1|TRBJ2-5
CASNPGQGRETQYF
TGTGCCAGCAACCCAGGACAGGGCCGAGAGACCCAGTACTTC
>many|TRBV6-1|TRBD2|TRBJ2-7
CASRREGHGEQYF
TGTGCCAGCAGGAGGGAGGGTCATGGGGAGCAGTACTTC